Shown below are 14 T cell receptor beta chains from a single sample sequenced in a study of shared clonotypes between healthy human individuals. Produced via immunoSEQ multiplex PCR; TCRdb's table is partial and in-frame only. The sample has about 2.5 million clones, roughly 92% seen once; the top ten hold roughly 0.34%. Sequencing was performed on naive CD4+ T cells from PBMCs. Subset described: CD45RA+ positively selected. These receptor sequences come from a man between 18 and 35 years old in good health. Some clones in this sample may be carry-over from other donors' samples.

The chain has TRBV9 and TRBJ2-1, with TRBD1 identical over 10 bases. This CDR3 has 14 residues. Germline lookup yields CDR1 SGDLS and CDR2 YYNGEE. J lost 10 bases, V lost 5 bases, and 9 bases had no gene match. Here the CDR3 DNA reads TGTGCCAGCAGTCCGGGACAGGGGCCACTAGAGCAGTTCTTC. Its translation is CASSPGQGPLEQFF.

The V call is TRBV9, the J call TRBJ1-3; D call uncertain. Trimming pared 0 bases from V and 2 bases from J, leaving 9 bases between. The CDR3 is made up of 15 amino acids. Germline V lookup: CDR1 SGDLS, CDR2 YYNGEE. This CDR3 is CASSVAGSPGNTIYF. CDR3 bases: TGTGCCAGCAGCGTAGCAGGTTCTCCTGGAAACACCATATATTTT.

This chain uses TRBV5-4 with TRBJ2-7, with TRBD2 matching over 10 bases. With V trimmed by 1 base and J by 7 bases, 8 bases remained unmatched. The CDR3 contains 15 residues. Germline loops: CDR1 SGHNT, CDR2 YYREEE (reference sequence). CDR3 sequence reads: CASSLKAGGPREQYF. The CDR3 DNA follows: TGTGCCAGCAGCTTGAAAGCGGGAGGGCCAAGAGAGCAGTACTTC.

The V and J genes are TRBV15 and TRBJ2-3; 7 bases agree with TRBD2. CDR1 is LNHNV, CDR2 YYDKDF, per germline (reference sequence). J gave up 4 bases and V 0 bases, and 4 bases lay outside the gene matches. The length of the CDR3 is 15 residues. The CDR3, as DNA: TGTGCCACCAGCAGAGATCTGGGGGGGGCAGATACGCAGTATTTT. Translating it yields CATSRDLGGADTQYF. Complete variable domain (other parts from reference TRBV15 and TRBJ2-3): DAMVIQNPRYQVTQFGKPVTLSCSQTLNHNVMYWYQQKSSQAPKLLFHYYDKDFNNEADTPDNFQSRRPNTSFCFLDIRSPGLGDTAMYLCATSRDLGGADTQYFGPGTRLTVL.

The rearrangement links TRBV7-2 to TRBJ2-7, with TRBD2 matching over 13 bases. CDR3 length equals 18 residues. The V segment lost 5 bases and the J segment 0 bases; nucleotides outside the gene matches: 10. The germline CDR1 and CDR2 sequences are SGHTA and FQGNSA. The DNA for the CDR3 is TGTGCCAGCAGCCGGGGAGGGACTAGCGGGACCGCCTCCTACGAGCAGTACTTC. It is translated as CASSRGGTSGTASYEQYF.

The V call is TRBV28, the J call TRBJ1-2; weak D call: TRBD1 (5 bases). Trimming removed 2 bases at V and 4 bases at J, with 11 bases between. Germline CDR1 and CDR2: MDHEN and SYDVKM. The CDR3 is 14 residues long. CDR3 loop: CASSLQQDIYGYTF. CDR3 DNA: TGTGCCAGCAGTTTACAACAGGACATCTATGGCTACACCTTC.

V gene TRBV5-1 combines with J gene TRBJ2-1, with 8 bases that match TRBD2. The CDR3 consists of 17 residues. The trim removed 2 bases at V and 0 bases at J, leaving 7 bases unmatched. Germline CDR1 and CDR2: SGHRS and YFSETQ. In DNA, the CDR3 is TGCGCCAGCAGCTTTAGTAGCGGGGCAGACTCCTACAATGAGCAGTTCTTC. This translates into CASSFSSGADSYNEQFF.

The gene calls are TRBV28 and TRBJ2-3; perhaps TRBD1 as D (6 bases). The germline gives CDR1 MDHEN, CDR2 SYDVKM. This CDR3 spans 13 amino acids. V was shortened by 4 bases and J by 6 bases, with 11 bases between the two germline ends. Here the CDR3 reads CASSWNRVDTQYF. As DNA, the CDR3 is TGTGCCAGCAGTTGGAACAGGGTGGATACGCAGTATTTT.

CDR3 sequence (DNA): TGTGCCAGCAGACCGGGACTAGCGAGCGACGAGCAGTACTTC. This sequence encodes CASRPGLASDEQYF. The rearrangement joins TRBV27 to TRBJ2-7, with TRBD2 matching over 10 bases. This CDR3 contains 14 residues. Germline V CDR1 and CDR2: MNHEY, SMNVEV (reference sequence). V gave up 6 bases and J gave up 5 bases; unmatched junction bases: 7.

V gene TRBV27 combines with J gene TRBJ2-1; D unresolved. Trimming shortened V by 6 bases and J by 0 bases, and 15 bases separated the two germline ends. The CDR3 totals 16 residues. Germline CDR1 and CDR2: MNHEY and SMNVEV (reference sequence). The CDR3 DNA reads as TGTGCCAGCAGCGTGAGGCCTGCTAGCTCCTACAATGAGCAGTTCTTC. This codes for CASSVRPASSYNEQFF.

This chain connects TRBV28 to TRBJ2-7; D is unclear. This CDR3 has 13 amino acids. Trimming took off 2 bases at V and 3 bases at J, with 8 bases between the two ends. Germline-derived CDR1 and CDR2 are MDHEN and SYDVKM. The CDR3 nucleotides read TGTGCCAGCAGTTTAACCCGGGTCTACGAGCAGTACTTC. This codes for CASSLTRVYEQYF.

The chain recombines TRBV7-3 with TRBJ2-5; D may be TRBD2 (5 bases). This CDR3 contains 13 residues. V was trimmed by 4 bases and J by 5 bases, leaving 11 bases between them. Germline CDR1 is SGHTA and CDR2 is FQGTGA. The CDR3 reads CASSSAGEETQYF. The CDR3 nucleotides are TGTGCCAGCAGCTCCGCGGGTGAGGAGACCCAGTACTTC. The full variable domain, rest sourced from reference TRBV7-3 and TRBJ2-5, is GAGVSQTPSNKVTEKGKYVELRCDPISGHTALYWYRQSLGQGPEFLIYFQGTGAADDSGLPNDRFFAVRPEGSVSTLKIQRTERGDSAVYLCASSSAGEETQYFGPGTRLLVL.

The chain employs TRBV14 and TRBJ2-3, with no clear D. Trimming took off 1 base at V and 0 bases at J, with 8 bases between the two ends. Germline V gives CDR1 SGHDN, CDR2 FVKESK. This CDR3 is built from 15 residues. The CDR3 DNA is TGTGCCAGCAGCCAAGTTCGGCCTAGCACAGATACGCAGTATTTT. Protein: CASSQVRPSTDTQYF.

This clone was observed a single time. The chain links TRBV2 to TRBJ2-2; the match to TRBD2 covers 7 bases. CDR1 SNHLY and CDR2 FYNNEI come from the germline V gene. The V gene end was trimmed by 5 bases and the J gene end by 5 bases; junction bases not matched to a gene: 8. The CDR3 totals 15 residues. The CDR3 loop is CASSPRGGRTGELFF. The CDR3 region has the DNA TGTGCCAGCAGTCCCCGCGGGGGTAGGACCGGGGAGCTGTTTTTT.